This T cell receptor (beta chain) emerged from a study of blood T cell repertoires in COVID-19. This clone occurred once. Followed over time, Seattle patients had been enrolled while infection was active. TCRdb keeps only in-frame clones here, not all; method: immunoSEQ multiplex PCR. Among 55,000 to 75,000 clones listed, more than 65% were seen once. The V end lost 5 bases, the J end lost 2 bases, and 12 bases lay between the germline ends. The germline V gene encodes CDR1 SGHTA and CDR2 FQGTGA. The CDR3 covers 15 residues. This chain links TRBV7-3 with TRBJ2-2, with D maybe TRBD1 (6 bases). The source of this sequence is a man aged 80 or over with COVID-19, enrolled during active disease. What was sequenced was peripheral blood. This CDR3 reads CASSQQGANTGELFF. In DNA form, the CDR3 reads TGTGCCAGCAGCCAACAGGGTGCCAACACCGGGGAGCTGTTTTTT.